Detailed here is one TCR beta chain. What it binds is not known. Original analysis: From ImmunoSEQ came sequences covering only the junction and carrying no quality scores, so filtering differed. Repertoires were generated with immunoSEQ multiplex PCR, while TCRdb's copy carries only in-frame clones and drops some. The D gene and trimming were derived from the DNA, and the V and J assignments and clone size from that table. There are around 2,000,000 clones in the sample; roughly 95% occur only once, and 0.9% to 1.4% lies in the top ten. These data come from a study of shared clonotypes between healthy human individuals. Study findings and constraints: On the whole, naive subsets had larger estimated richness than memory subsets had.

CD45RO-negative, CCR7-positively selected cells formed the naive CD8 fraction, excluding terminally differentiated effector memory CD45RA+ cells. The V gene's germline CDR1 is PRHDT and CDR2 FYEKMQ (reference sequence). The CDR3 spans 18 residues. V shed 5 bases and J 1 base; nucleotides not matched to a gene: 13. The rearrangement joins TRBV13 to TRBJ2-7; TRBD1 matches 11 bases. Sequenced: naive CD8+ T cells sorted from blood. The sequence came from a man between 18 and 35 years old in good health. In DNA form, the CDR3 reads TGTGCCAGCAGCACATCTAGCGGACAGGGGGCCGAGTCCTACGAGCAGTACTTC. Residues: CASSTSSGQGAESYEQYF.